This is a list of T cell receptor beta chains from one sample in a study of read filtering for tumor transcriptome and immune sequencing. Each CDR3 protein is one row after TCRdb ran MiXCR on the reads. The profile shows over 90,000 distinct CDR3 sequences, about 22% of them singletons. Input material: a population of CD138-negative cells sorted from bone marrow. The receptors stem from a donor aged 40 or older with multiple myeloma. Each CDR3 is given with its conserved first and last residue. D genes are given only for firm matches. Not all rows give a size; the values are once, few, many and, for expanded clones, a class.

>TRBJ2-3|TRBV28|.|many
CASRLGLSDTQYF
TGTGCCAGCAGGTTAGGCCTTTCAGATACGCAGTATTTT
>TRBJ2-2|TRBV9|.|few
CASSAAGPFTGELFF
TGTGCCAGCAGCGCCGCCGGGCCATTCACCGGGGAGCTGTTTTTT
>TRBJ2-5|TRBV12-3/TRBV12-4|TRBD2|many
CASSRSGGGGETQYF
TGTGCCAGCAGTCGGAGCGGGGGAGGTGGAGAGACCCAGTACTTC
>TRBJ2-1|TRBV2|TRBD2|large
CASRLTSGNEQFF
TGTGCCAGCAGGTTGACTAGCGGCAATGAGCAGTTCTTC
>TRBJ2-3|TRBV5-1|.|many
CASSPADTGTDTQYF
TGCGCCAGCAGCCCGGCGGACACTGGCACAGATACGCAGTATTTT
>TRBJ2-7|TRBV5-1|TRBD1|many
CASSLVGQGYEQYF
TGCGCCAGCAGCTTGGTTGGACAGGGCTACGAGCAGTACTTC
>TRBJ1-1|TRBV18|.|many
CASSPPSLQNTEAFF
TGTGCCAGCTCACCACCGTCATTACAAAACACTGAAGCTTTCTTT
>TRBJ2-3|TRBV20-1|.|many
CSAIDSPRSGTQYF
TGCAGTGCTATCGACAGCCCGAGGAGTGGTACGCAGTATTTT
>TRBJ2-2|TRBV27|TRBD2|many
CASSPLALAVTGELFF
TGTGCCAGCAGTCCCCTGGCGCTAGCGGTTACCGGGGAGCTGTTTTTT
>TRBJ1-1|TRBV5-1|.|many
CASSWGGQGEAFF
TGCGCCAGCAGCTGGGGGGGACAAGGAGAAGCTTTCTTT
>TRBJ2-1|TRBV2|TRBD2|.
CARLNLGRGVNVQFF
TGTGCCAGACTGAACCTGGGGCGGGGGGTCAATGTGCAGTTCTTC
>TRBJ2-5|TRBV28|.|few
CASKGGGRLPQETQYF
TGTGCCAGCAAGGGAGGAGGTCGTCTACCACAAGAGACCCAGTACTTC
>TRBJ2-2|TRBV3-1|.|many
CASSPRLEITGELFF
TGTGCCAGCAGCCCCCGACTAGAAATCACCGGGGAGCTGTTTTTT
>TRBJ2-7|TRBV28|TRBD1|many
CASSRTGRHPFYEQYF
TGTGCCAGCAGCCGGACAGGGCGGCATCCCTTCTACGAGCAGTACTTC
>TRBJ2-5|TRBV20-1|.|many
CSARLNRPTQYF
TGCAGTGCTAGACTCAACCGGCCGACCCAGTACTTC
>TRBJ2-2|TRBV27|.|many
CASSWGQNTGELFF
TGTGCCAGCAGTTGGGGGCAGAACACCGGGGAGCTGTTTTTT
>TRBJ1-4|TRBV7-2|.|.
CASSLELTAGVEKLSF
TGTGCCAGCAGCTTAGAGCTGACAGCGGGGGTTGAAAAACTGTCTTTT
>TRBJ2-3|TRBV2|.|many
CASDRRDTQYF
TGTGCCAGCGACAGGCGAGATACGCAGTATTTT
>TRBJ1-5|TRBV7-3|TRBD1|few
CASSLDRGGNQPQHF
TGTGCCAGCAGCTTAGACAGGGGTGGCAATCAGCCCCAGCATTTT
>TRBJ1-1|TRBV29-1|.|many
CSVGPHRDRNTEAFF
TGCAGCGTTGGTCCCCACAGGGATAGAAACACTGAAGCTTTCTTT
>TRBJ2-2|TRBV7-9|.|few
CASSLLANTGELFF
TGTGCCAGCAGCTTGTTAGCGAACACCGGGGAGCTGTTTTTT
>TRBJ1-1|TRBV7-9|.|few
CASDYPKTANTEAFF
TGTGCCAGCGACTACCCTAAGACAGCCAACACTGAAGCTTTCTTT
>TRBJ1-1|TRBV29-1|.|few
CSARRGPDTEAFF
TGCAGCGCCCGGCGGGGGCCGGACACTGAAGCTTTCTTT
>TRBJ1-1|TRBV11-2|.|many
CASSLVENTEAFF
TGTGCCAGCAGCTTGGTAGAGAACACTGAAGCTTTCTTT
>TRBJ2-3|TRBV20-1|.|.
CSASQGLSTDTQYF
TGCAGTGCTAGTCAGGGCCTAAGCACAGATACGCAGTATTTT
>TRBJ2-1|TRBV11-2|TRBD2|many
CASSLSRGGQDEQFF
TGTGCCAGCAGCTTATCCCGGGGGGGCCAGGATGAGCAGTTCTTC
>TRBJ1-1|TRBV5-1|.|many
CASSAGFEAFF
TGCGCCAGCAGCGCGGGTTTTGAAGCTTTCTTT
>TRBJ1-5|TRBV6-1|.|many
CATSGAINQPQHF
TGTGCCACCTCAGGGGCTATCAATCAGCCCCAGCATTTT
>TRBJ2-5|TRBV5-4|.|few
CASSLQYGGAETQYF
TGTGCCAGCAGCTTGCAGTATGGCGGGGCGGAGACCCAGTACTTC
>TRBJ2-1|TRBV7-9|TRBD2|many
CASSPPSGGAISEQFF
TGTGCCAGCAGCCCCCCTAGCGGGGGGGCGATCAGTGAGCAGTTCTTC
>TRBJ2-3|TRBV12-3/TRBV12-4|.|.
CTSSGHTQYF
TGTACCAGCAGTGGGCATACGCAGTATTTT
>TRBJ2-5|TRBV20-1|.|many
CSATQLWGRGPGQETQYF
TGCAGTGCTACCCAGTTGTGGGGACGGGGGCCCGGTCAAGAGACCCAGTACTTC
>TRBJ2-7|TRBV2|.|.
CASSEAGATLGEQYF
TGTGCCAGCAGTGAAGCGGGGGCCACCCTGGGCGAGCAGTACTTC
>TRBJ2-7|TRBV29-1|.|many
CSVQRGQGEVEQYF
TGCAGCGTCCAACGGGGGCAGGGTGAAGTCGAGCAGTACTTC
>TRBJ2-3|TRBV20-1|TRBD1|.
CSPMDRGPTDTQYF
TGCAGTCCGATGGACAGGGGTCCCACAGATACGCAGTATTTT
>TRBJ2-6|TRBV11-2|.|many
CASTKGRRTDGANVLTF
TGTGCCAGCACAAAAGGACGCCGAACGGATGGGGCCAACGTCCTGACTTTC
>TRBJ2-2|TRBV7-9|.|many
CASGFSGPANTGELFF
TGTGCCAGCGGGTTCTCCGGGCCGGCGAACACCGGGGAGCTGTTTTTT
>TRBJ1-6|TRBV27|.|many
CASSHRGRDDSPLHF
TGTGCCAGCAGTCACCGCGGTAGGGATGATTCACCCCTCCACTTT
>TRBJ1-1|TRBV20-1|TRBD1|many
CSAGTATEAFF
TGCAGTGCGGGGACAGCCACTGAAGCTTTCTTT
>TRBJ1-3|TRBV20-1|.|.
CSASEGAGNTIYF
TGCAGTGCTAGCGAAGGGGCCGGAAACACCATATATTTT
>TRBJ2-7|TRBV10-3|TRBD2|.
CAISESTSGGIAQYF
TGTGCCATCAGTGAGTCGACTAGCGGGGGGATTGCGCAGTACTTC
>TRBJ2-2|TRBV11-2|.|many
CASSLGVTGAIPGELFF
TGTGCCAGCAGCTTAGGGGTTACGGGGGCGATCCCCGGGGAGCTGTTTTTT
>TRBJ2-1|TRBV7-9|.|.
CASSFDLSYNEQFF
TGTGCCAGCAGCTTCGACCTCTCCTACAATGAGCAGTTCTTC
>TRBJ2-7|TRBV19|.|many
CASSIKPGLLYEQYF
TGTGCCAGTAGTATTAAACCCGGACTTCTCTACGAGCAGTACTTC